Below, 16 T cell receptor beta chains from the same sample are listed, as sequenced in a study of OX40 agonist ivuxolimab in advanced cancers. Using immunoSEQ multiplex PCR, the repertoire was profiled, and TCRdb retains in-frame clones only, with some absent. The table includes 70,000 to 100,000 clones, 70% to 90% detected once. The sample in question was CD4+ or CD8+ T cells sorted from blood, obtained in a trial of the OX40 agonist ivuxolimab. Receptors originate from an adult with an advanced solid tumor such as melanoma, head and neck, liver or kidney cancer.

The rearrangement links TRBV19 to TRBJ1-3; 8 positions match TRBD1. Germline V gene lookup returns CDR1 LNHDA and CDR2 SQIVND (reference sequence). The CDR3 spans 18 residues. With 6 bases clipped from V and 3 bases from J, the junction kept 16 bases outside the gene matches. As DNA, the CDR3 is TGTGCCAGTAGCACAACGACAGGGACAGGCCGCTTTGGAAACACCATATATTTT. Its protein product is CASSTTTGTGRFGNTIYF. Drawing the rest from reference TRBV19 and TRBJ1-3, the complete variable domain is DGGITQSPKYLFRKEGQNVTLSCEQNLNHDAMYWYRQDPGQGLRLIYYSQIVNDFQKGDIAEGYSVSREKKESFPLTVTSAQKNPTAFYLCASSTTTGTGRFGNTIYFGEGSWLTVV.

The V gene is TRBV30, the J gene TRBJ1-1; D perhaps matches TRBD1 (6 bases). The CDR3 spans 14 residues. Trimming removed 4 bases from V and 1 base from J, with 13 bases in between. Germline V CDR1 and CDR2: GTSNPN, SVGIG (reference sequence). CDR3 residues: CAWTVGGRNTEAFF. CDR3 DNA sequence: TGTGCCTGGACCGTGGGGGGGCGGAACACTGAAGCTTTCTTT.

This chain connects TRBV19 to TRBJ2-7, with 8 positions matching TRBD1. Germline V CDR1 and CDR2: LNHDA, SQIVND (reference sequence). The CDR3 runs to 15 residues. Trimming cost V 6 bases and J 3 bases; bases outside gene matches: 10. CDR3 coding DNA: TGTGCCAGTAGCGCCCAGGGGGCCTCCCTCTACGAGCAGTACTTC. Amino acids: CASSAQGASLYEQYF.

This clone was counted a few times. V is TRBV27 and J is TRBJ1-5, with D possibly being TRBD1 (6 bases). Germline V CDR1 and CDR2: MNHEY, SMNVEV (reference sequence). Trimming took off 7 bases at V and 3 bases at J, with 10 bases between the two ends. There are 13 residues in the CDR3. The CDR3 loop is CASNGGINQPQHF. The CDR3 coding sequence is TGTGCCAGCAATGGGGGCATCAATCAGCCCCAGCATTTT.

The rearrangement links TRBV5-1 to TRBJ2-3, with D unclear. V gave up 5 bases and J gave up 6 bases, with 4 bases separating them. The CDR3 is made up of 10 amino acids. Germline V gene lookup returns CDR1 SGHRS and CDR2 YFSETQ. The CDR3 region has the DNA TGCGCCAGCAGAGGCGATACGCAGTATTTT. It encodes CASRGDTQYF.

This chain connects TRBV7-3 to TRBJ2-1; 8 bases agree with TRBD2. Losses at the gene ends were 3 bases for V and 4 bases for J; bases not matched to a gene: 5. The germline CDR1 and CDR2 sequences are SGHTA and FQGTGA. The CDR3 is 15 amino acids. DNA for the CDR3: TGTGCCAGCAGCTTCGGGGTAGCGGGGTACAATGAGCAGTTCTTC. As protein: CASSFGVAGYNEQFF.

The gene calls are TRBV4-1 and TRBJ2-3; D unclear. The CDR3 is made up of 16 amino acids. The V and J ends lost 0 bases and 0 bases respectively, with 10 bases between them. Germline V gene data show CDR1 as MGHRA and CDR2 as YSYEKL. This CDR3 is CASSQDTVFSTDTQYF. In DNA, the CDR3 is TGCGCCAGCAGCCAAGACACGGTTTTTAGCACAGATACGCAGTATTTT.

This chain connects TRBV14 to TRBJ2-7; a possible D gene is TRBD1 (5 bases). CDR1 is SGHDN, CDR2 FVKESK, per germline. The CDR3 is 16 amino acids. The ends were cut back, 4 bases at V and 0 bases at J, with 16 bases in the middle. The CDR3: CASSRTAGHSSYEQYF. The CDR3 DNA reads as TGTGCCAGCAGCCGGACCGCCGGACACAGCTCCTACGAGCAGTACTTC.

V gene TRBV18 combines with J gene TRBJ1-4; 10 bases map to TRBD1. CDR1 is KGHSH and CDR2 is LQKENI in the germline V gene. There are 16 residues in the CDR3. The V and J ends lost 0 bases and 6 bases, in that order; junction bases with no gene match: 4. CDR3: CASSPPPGTGDEKLFF. In DNA, the CDR3 is TGTGCCAGCTCACCACCCCCCGGGACAGGGGATGAAAAACTGTTTTTT. Using reference TRBV18 and TRBJ1-4 for the parts outside the CDR3, the full variable domain is NAGVMQNPRHLVRRRGQEARLRCSPMKGHSHVYWYRQLPEEGLKFMVYLQKENIIDESGMPKERFSAEFPKEGPSILRIQQVVRGDSAAYFCASSPPPGTGDEKLFFGSGTQLSVL.

This clone was counted a few times. The gene calls are TRBV6-1 and TRBJ2-7; D not certain. The CDR3 runs to 13 residues. Germline V gene lookup returns CDR1 MNHNS and CDR2 SASEGT. Deletions cut 4 bases from V and 0 bases from J, with 7 bases between. Here the CDR3 reads CASSGSPSYEQYF. The CDR3 region has the DNA TGTGCCAGCAGTGGCTCGCCCTCCTACGAGCAGTACTTC.

The gene calls are TRBV7-8 and TRBJ2-1, with unresolved D. The CDR3 loop spans 15 amino acids. V lost 0 bases, J lost 7 bases, and 13 bases lay in between. The germline V gene has CDR1 SGHVS and CDR2 FQNEAQ. The CDR3 protein is CASSLASSSFNEQFF. The CDR3 DNA is TGTGCCAGCAGCTTAGCAAGCTCGAGCTTTAATGAGCAGTTCTTC. The variable domain in full, completed from reference TRBV7-8 and TRBJ2-1, reads GAGVSQSPRYKVAKRGQDVALRCDPISGHVSLFWYQQALGQGPEFLTYFQNEAQLDKSGLPSDRFFAERPEGSVSTLKIQRTQQEDSAVYLCASSLASSSFNEQFFGPGTRLTVL.

The chain recombines TRBV6-1 with TRBJ1-3; the D is unclear. The CDR3 extends over 15 amino acids. Per germline, CDR1 MNHNS and CDR2 SASEGT. V was clipped by 5 bases and J by 0 bases, with 11 bases between them. The CDR3 is CASSLTTDSGNTIYF. For the CDR3, the DNA is TGTGCCAGCAGTTTGACCACAGACTCTGGAAACACCATATATTTT.

This chain links TRBV6-1 with TRBJ2-2, with no clear D. This CDR3 contains 12 residues. V was cut by 6 bases and J by 5 bases, with 7 bases left in between. The germline V gene has CDR1 MNHNS and CDR2 SASEGT. The CDR3, as DNA: TGTGCCAGCAGCCGGCGGACCGGGGAGCTGTTTTTT. This encodes CASSRRTGELFF.

This clone was counted between two and nine times. This chain joins TRBV6-1 and TRBJ1-5, with a possible D match to TRBD1 (5 bases). Germline loops: CDR1 MNHNS, CDR2 SASEGT. V was trimmed by 1 base and J by 4 bases, leaving 11 bases between them. The CDR3 spans 15 residues. The CDR3 sequence: CASSEDAGTNQPQHF. The CDR3 bases are TGTGCCAGCAGTGAAGATGCAGGGACTAATCAGCCCCAGCATTTT.

The chain links TRBV28 to TRBJ2-1; 9 nucleotides align to TRBD1. This CDR3 region has 14 residues. J lost 8 bases, V lost 5 bases, and 7 bases had no gene match. Germline V gene lookup returns CDR1 MDHEN and CDR2 SYDVKM. The CDR3 sequence is CASSLLQGADEQFF. The CDR3 region has the DNA TGTGCCAGCAGTCTCTTACAGGGGGCGGATGAGCAGTTCTTC.

This chain links TRBV5-1 with TRBJ2-1, with D uncertain. Germline CDR1 SGHRS, CDR2 YFSETQ. The CDR3 is 11 amino acids. The ends were cut back, 0 bases at V and 7 bases at J, with 2 bases in the middle. As DNA, the CDR3 is TGCGCCAGCAGCTTGGCTAATGAGCAGTTCTTC. Its translation: CASSLANEQFF.